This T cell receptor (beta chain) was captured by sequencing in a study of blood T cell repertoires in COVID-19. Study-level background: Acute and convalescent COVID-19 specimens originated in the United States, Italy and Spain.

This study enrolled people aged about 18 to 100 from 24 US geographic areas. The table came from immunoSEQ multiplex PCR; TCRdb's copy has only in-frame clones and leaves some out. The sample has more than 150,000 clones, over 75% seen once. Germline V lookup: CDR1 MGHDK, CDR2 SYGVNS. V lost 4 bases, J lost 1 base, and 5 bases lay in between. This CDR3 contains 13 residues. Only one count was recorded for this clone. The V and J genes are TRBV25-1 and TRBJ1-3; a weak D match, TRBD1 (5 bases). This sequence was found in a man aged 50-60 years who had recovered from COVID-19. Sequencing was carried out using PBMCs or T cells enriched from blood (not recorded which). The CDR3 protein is CASSAGSGNTIYF. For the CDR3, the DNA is TGTGCCAGCAGTGCAGGGTCTGGAAACACCATATATTTT. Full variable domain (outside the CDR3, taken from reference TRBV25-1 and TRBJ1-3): EADIYQTPRYLVIGTGKKITLECSQTMGHDKMYWYQQDPGMELHLIHYSYGVNSTEKGDLSSESTVSRIRTEHFPLTLESARPSHTSQYLCASSAGSGNTIYFGEGSWLTVV.